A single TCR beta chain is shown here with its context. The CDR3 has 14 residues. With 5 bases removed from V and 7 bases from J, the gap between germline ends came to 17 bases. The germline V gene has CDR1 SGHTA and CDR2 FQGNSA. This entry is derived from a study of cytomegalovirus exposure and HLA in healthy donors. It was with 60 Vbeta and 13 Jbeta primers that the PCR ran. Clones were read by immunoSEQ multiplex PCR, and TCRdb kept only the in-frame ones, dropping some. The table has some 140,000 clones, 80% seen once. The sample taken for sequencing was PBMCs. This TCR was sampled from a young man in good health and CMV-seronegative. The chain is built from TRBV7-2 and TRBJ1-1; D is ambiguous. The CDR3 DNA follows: TGTGCCAGCAGCCTGACGTCCGGGGAGGGTGAAGCTTTCTTT. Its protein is CASSLTSGEGEAFF.